This section outlines one T cell receptor (beta chain) sequence together with its context. Its target is unknown. Researchers report immunoSEQ v3.0 was run at survey level. Libraries were prepared by immunoSEQ multiplex PCR; TCRdb keeps only in-frame clonotypes and omits some of them. The repertoire holds 20,000 to 30,000 clones, with around 86% as singletons. It was in the United States that all participants with HIV were treated. This sample was included in a study of long-term antiretroviral therapy in people with HIV. Study-wide results and caveats: Collection of the blood took place between 2004 and 2017. The ART regimens in use then may have been less effective than current ones. Clonal populations expanded prior to ART predominated within the repertoire at all time points.

CDR1 SGHDT and CDR2 YYEEEE come from the germline V gene. Trimming left V 0 bases short and J 10 bases short, with 17 bases between. This CDR3 region has 15 residues. This receptor was obtained from a woman aged 25 to 39 with HIV. The chain couples TRBV5-6 to TRBJ1-5, with D uncertain. The sample consisted of unsorted PBMCs, taken 1.9 years after starting antiretroviral therapy. This CDR3 is CASSLAGGPGGPQHF. The CDR3 DNA is TGTGCCAGCAGCTTGGCGGGCGGGCCGGGAGGACCCCAGCATTTT.